This is a list of T cell receptor beta chains from one sample in a study of T-cell reconstitution after alpha-beta-depleted transplantation in children. TCRdb itself ran the PCR reads through MiXCR, one entry per CDR3 protein. Here the sample spans around 600,000 distinct CDR3 sequences, over 15% being singletons. The sample here was PBMCs from the stem cell graft donor, taken from the stem cell graft. All receptors derive from a human donor who donated a stem cell graft to a child with acute myeloid leukemia. Both conserved end residues are trimmed from each CDR3. Fields, in order: J gene, V gene, CDR3 protein.

J gene: TRBJ1-5; V gene: TRBV12-3/TRBV12-4; CDR3 protein: ASRDDTNQPQH
J gene: TRBJ1-2; V gene: TRBV7-9; CDR3 protein: ASSRPDGLSYGYT
J gene: TRBJ1-5; V gene: TRBV24-1; CDR3 protein: ATSTRYSNQPQH
J gene: TRBJ1-5; V gene: TRBV9; CDR3 protein: ASSEKGDSNQPQH
J gene: TRBJ2-1; V gene: TRBV6-2/TRBV6-3; CDR3 protein: ASSLRGPSSYNEQF
J gene: TRBJ1-1; V gene: TRBV10-3; CDR3 protein: AISEEMWNAEAF
J gene: TRBJ2-1; V gene: TRBV3-1; CDR3 protein: ASSQDLAGGNEQF
J gene: TRBJ2-2; V gene: TRBV7-2; CDR3 protein: ASSPRTGAAGELF
J gene: TRBJ1-3; V gene: TRBV5-1; CDR3 protein: ASSPDSTSGNTIY
J gene: TRBJ1-2; V gene: TRBV7-2; CDR3 protein: ASSSPLDSLLNGYT
J gene: TRBJ1-5; V gene: TRBV12-3/TRBV12-4; CDR3 protein: ASSLKTSSQPQH
J gene: TRBJ2-3; V gene: TRBV5-1; CDR3 protein: ASSRAGATSTDTQY
J gene: TRBJ2-1; V gene: TRBV12-3/TRBV12-4; CDR3 protein: ASSILAGPYNEQF
J gene: TRBJ1-1; V gene: TRBV20-1; CDR3 protein: SARDPRLRTEAF
J gene: TRBJ1-1; V gene: TRBV7-2; CDR3 protein: ASSLAVGGTEAF
J gene: TRBJ1-5; V gene: TRBV12-3/TRBV12-4; CDR3 protein: ASSLRGAHYSNQPQH
J gene: TRBJ1-1; V gene: TRBV10-1; CDR3 protein: ASSRDLEDEAF
J gene: TRBJ1-4; V gene: TRBV20-1; CDR3 protein: SADNHHLPATNEKLF
J gene: TRBJ2-3; V gene: TRBV25-1; CDR3 protein: ASSEGAGTDTQY
J gene: TRBJ1-1; V gene: TRBV20-1; CDR3 protein: SARRQSNTEAF
J gene: TRBJ1-1; V gene: TRBV6-5; CDR3 protein: ASSYADRARGTEAF
J gene: TRBJ1-5; V gene: TRBV20-1; CDR3 protein: SAQGQSNQPQH
J gene: TRBJ2-2; V gene: TRBV4-3; CDR3 protein: ASSQRGGTGELF
J gene: TRBJ1-5; V gene: TRBV5-6; CDR3 protein: ASSLNDYGNQPQH
J gene: TRBJ1-1; V gene: TRBV7-9; CDR3 protein: ASSSGFANTEAF
J gene: TRBJ2-1; V gene: TRBV6-5; CDR3 protein: ASSSNDPGRSYNEQF
J gene: TRBJ2-7; V gene: TRBV11-2; CDR3 protein: ASSFTGTGTRMVSYEQY
J gene: TRBJ2-3; V gene: TRBV7-3; CDR3 protein: ASSLSSLLRTDTQY
J gene: TRBJ2-7; V gene: TRBV12-3/TRBV12-4; CDR3 protein: ASSLVGRHEQY
J gene: TRBJ2-5; V gene: TRBV20-1; CDR3 protein: SALSGVGLETQY
J gene: TRBJ1-4; V gene: TRBV6-5; CDR3 protein: ASSYREGSEKLF